This entry lists 20 T cell receptor beta chains sequenced from one sample in a study of Ad26.COV2.S vaccination and SARS-CoV-2 variants. Treatment specified: approximately 18 received Ad26.COV2.S at low or high dose, single or two shots; several received placebo; per-sample allocation not given. The study sampled participants on day 63 after the first vaccine or placebo injection. Profiling relied on immunoSEQ multiplex PCR, and the TCRdb table lists in-frame clones only, not all of them. The table records around 300,000 clones, approximately 86% of them present only once. This material consisted of peripheral blood, taken in a trial of Ad26.COV2.S vaccine versus placebo. Source of these receptors: a person between 18 and 59 years old who received the Ad26.COV2.S COVID-19 vaccine or a placebo.

This sequence joins TRBV28 and TRBJ1-6; no clear D. From germline, CDR1 is MDHEN and CDR2 SYDVKM. This CDR3 contains 19 residues. The V end lost 6 bases, the J end lost 0 bases, and 21 bases lay between the germline ends. The CDR3 sequence is CASSSLGWQPSSYNSPLHF. The CDR3 coding sequence is TGTGCCAGCAGCTCCCTTGGATGGCAGCCGAGCTCCTATAATTCACCCCTCCACTTT. Combining the CDR3 with reference TRBV28 and TRBJ1-6 gives the whole variable domain DVKVTQSSRYLVKRTGEKVFLECVQDMDHENMFWYRQDPGLGLRLIYFSYDVKMKEKGDIPEGYSVSREKKERFSLILESASTNQTSMYLCASSSLGWQPSSYNSPLHFGNGTRLTVT.

A single count supports this clone. The chain links TRBV3-1 (or the pseudogene TRBV3-2) to TRBJ1-4; D is ambiguous. Germline V gives CDR1 LGHDT, CDR2 YNNKEL (reference sequence). V was cut by 0 bases and J by 8 bases, with 19 bases left in between. This CDR3 contains 17 residues. DNA of the CDR3: TGTGCCAGCAGCCAAGATACCATACCCAGCGGGCGGGAAAAACTGTTTTTT. Translating it yields CASSQDTIPSGREKLFF.

The genes are TRBV4-2 and TRBJ2-1; D remains unclear. From germline, CDR1 is LGHNA and CDR2 YNFKEQ. Deletions cut 0 bases from V and 0 bases from J, with 12 bases between. This CDR3 spans 17 amino acids. The CDR3 DNA reads as TGTGCCAGCAGCCAAGATAGATTTGCCTCCTCCTACAATGAGCAGTTCTTC. This codes for CASSQDRFASSYNEQFF.

V gene TRBV7-8 combines with J gene TRBJ2-3; 10 nucleotides align to TRBD2. The CDR3 contains 17 residues. Germline V CDR1 and CDR2: SGHVS, FQNEAQ. Unmatched junction bases numbered 10, after V lost 2 bases and J lost 5 bases. CDR3 region: CASSLISSGSTGDTQYF. The CDR3 coding sequence is TGTGCCAGCAGCTTAATTTCTAGCGGGAGTACGGGAGATACGCAGTATTTT. Drawing the rest from reference TRBV7-8 and TRBJ2-3, the complete variable domain is GAGVSQSPRYKVAKRGQDVALRCDPISGHVSLFWYQQALGQGPEFLTYFQNEAQLDKSGLPSDRFFAERPEGSVSTLKIQRTQQEDSAVYLCASSLISSGSTGDTQYFGPGTRLTVL.

The chain couples TRBV5-1 to TRBJ1-5; the D is unclear. Germline V lookup: CDR1 SGHRS, CDR2 YFSETQ. The CDR3 contains 14 residues. The V and J ends lost 0 bases and 2 bases respectively, with 6 bases between them. Here the CDR3 DNA reads TGCGCCAGCAGCTTGGAGTCGGGCAATCAGCCCCAGCATTTT. Amino acid sequence: CASSLESGNQPQHF.

This clone was detected only once. The rearrangement uses TRBV24-1 and TRBJ2-1, with D maybe TRBD2 (6 bases). Between the trimmed V and J ends, which lost 4 bases and 0 bases, there was a span of 9 bases. In germline, CDR1 is KGHDR, CDR2 SFDVKD. CDR3 length: 15 amino acids. CDR3 loop: CATSERDGSYNEQFF. Written as DNA, the CDR3 is TGTGCCACCAGTGAGCGGGACGGCTCCTACAATGAGCAGTTCTTC.

The genes are TRBV9 and TRBJ1-2, with unresolved D. This CDR3 is built from 15 residues. Germline assignment: CDR1 SGDLS and CDR2 YYNGEE. V was shortened by 0 bases and J by 8 bases, with 17 bases between the two germline ends. The chain's CDR3 is CASSVEELSGGGYTF. The CDR3 DNA reads as TGTGCCAGCAGCGTAGAAGAGTTGAGCGGCGGCGGCTACACCTTC.

This clone was counted once. V and J are TRBV7-9 and TRBJ2-1; D is ambiguous. V was cut by 1 base and J by 4 bases, with 8 bases left in between. Germline V CDR1 and CDR2: SEHNR, FQNEAQ (reference sequence). The CDR3 extends over 14 amino acids. The chain's CDR3 is CASSLVLGYNEQFF. DNA of the CDR3: TGTGCCAGCAGCTTAGTTCTTGGATACAATGAGCAGTTCTTC.

This clone has a handful of counts. J is TRBJ2-3 and V is TRBV4-2, with 11 bases matching TRBD2. V lost 4 bases to trimming and J lost 4 bases; unmatched junction nucleotides: 16. CDR1 and CDR2 from the germline V gene are LGHNA and YNFKEQ. The CDR3 sequence is 19 residues long. CDR3 sequence: CASSPSGGRGLAESDTQYF. The CDR3 DNA reads TGTGCCAGCAGCCCCTCCGGGGGCCGGGGACTAGCGGAATCAGATACGCAGTATTTT.

The chain recombines TRBV7-8 with TRBJ2-5, with TRBD1 matching over 8 bases. The trim removed 5 bases at V and 5 bases at J, leaving 7 bases unmatched. CDR1 is SGHVS and CDR2 is FQNEAQ in the germline V gene. The CDR3 spans 14 residues. The CDR3 sequence is CASSPPDRAETQYF. The DNA of the CDR3 is TGTGCCAGCAGCCCACCGGACAGGGCGGAGACCCAGTACTTC.

The chain uses TRBV14 and TRBJ1-1; D gene unclear. This CDR3 comprises 14 residues. Trimming removed 4 bases at V and 3 bases at J, with 12 bases between. The germline CDR1 and CDR2 sequences are SGHDN and FVKESK. In DNA form, the CDR3 reads TGTGCCAGCAGCCCCCTGAGGTGGGACACTGAAGCTTTCTTT. Its translation is CASSPLRWDTEAFF.

This rearrangement joins TRBV9 to TRBJ2-3; possibly TRBD2 for D (6 bases). The ends were cut back, 0 bases at V and 2 bases at J, with 10 bases in the middle. CDR1 SGDLS and CDR2 YYNGEE come from the germline V gene. The CDR3 runs to 15 residues. In DNA, the CDR3 is TGTGCCAGCAGCGTAGTAGAGCGGGTCACAGATACGCAGTATTTT. Translated, it gives CASSVVERVTDTQYF.

V is TRBV19 and J is TRBJ2-3, with D unclear. Germline CDR1 reads LNHDA; CDR2 reads SQIVND (reference sequence). Trimming cost V 4 bases and J 1 base, with 9 bases left between them. The CDR3 has 14 residues. CDR3 loop: CASSSFGRTDTQYF. The CDR3 DNA sequence: TGTGCCAGTAGTAGTTTTGGGCGCACAGATACGCAGTATTTT.

This clone was found once. The rearrangement joins TRBV14 to TRBJ1-2; the D is unclear. With 4 bases removed from V and 8 bases from J, the gap between germline ends came to 14 bases. CDR1 and CDR2 (germline): SGHDN, FVKESK. The CDR3 runs 13 residues. CDR3 DNA: TGTGCCAGCAGCCTCGAGACCAGAGGCGGCTACACCTTC. It encodes CASSLETRGGYTF. Supplemented by reference TRBV14 and TRBJ1-2, the full variable domain reads EAGVTQFPSHSVIEKGQTVTLRCDPISGHDNLYWYRRVMGKEIKFLLHFVKESKQDESGMPNNRFLAERTGGTYSTLKVQPAELEDSGVYFCASSLETRGGYTFGSGTRLTVV.

The chain recombines TRBV14 with TRBJ2-7, with unresolved D. The CDR3 runs to 13 residues. Between the trimmed V and J ends, which lost 4 bases and 2 bases, there was a span of 9 bases. Germline V CDR1 and CDR2: SGHDN, FVKESK. This CDR3 is CASSPAVPYEQYF. DNA of the CDR3: TGTGCCAGCAGCCCCGCAGTTCCCTACGAGCAGTACTTC. The variable domain in full, with the rest retrieved from reference TRBV14 and TRBJ2-7, is EAGVTQFPSHSVIEKGQTVTLRCDPISGHDNLYWYRRVMGKEIKFLLHFVKESKQDESGMPNNRFLAERTGGTYSTLKVQPAELEDSGVYFCASSPAVPYEQYFGPGTRLTVT.

The chain uses TRBV6-5 and TRBJ2-3, with unresolved D. V lost 1 base and J 4 bases, leaving 9 bases between the germline ends. CDR3 length: 14 amino acids. Germline lookup yields CDR1 MNHEY and CDR2 SVGAGI. The CDR3 region is CASSYFGIADTQYF. The CDR3 nucleotides are TGTGCCAGCAGTTACTTTGGTATCGCAGATACGCAGTATTTT.

Only one count was recorded for this clone. The rearrangement links TRBV5-6 to TRBJ1-2; 9 bases agree with TRBD1. Looked up from germline, CDR1 is SGHDT and CDR2 is YYEEEE. There are 12 residues in the CDR3. The junction had 2 bases not matched to a gene; V was cut back by 3 bases and J by 8 bases. CDR3 bases: TGTGCCAGCAGCTGGGGACAGGGAGGCTACACCTTC. Residues: CASSWGQGGYTF.

The gene calls are TRBV24-1 and TRBJ2-5; D gene ambiguous. This CDR3 comprises 14 residues. V lost 5 bases and J 1 base, leaving 10 bases between the germline ends. Germline CDR1 KGHDR, CDR2 SFDVKD. This chain's CDR3 is CATSGRSSQETQYF. In nucleotides, the CDR3 is TGTGCCACCAGTGGACGGTCCAGCCAAGAGACCCAGTACTTC.

J is TRBJ2-2 and V is TRBV5-1; D unclear. CDR1 is SGHRS, CDR2 YFSETQ, per germline. V was clipped by 5 bases and J by 1 base, with 12 bases between them. CDR3 size: 15 residues. The CDR3 DNA reads TGCGCCAGCAGTCTCTCAACGGGGAACACCGGGGAGCTGTTTTTT. Amino acids: CASSLSTGNTGELFF.

This chain connects TRBV5-3 to TRBJ2-5, with D possibly called TRBD1 or TRBD2 (6 bases each). TRBV5-3 belongs to the ORF category, with a function that is uncertain. The CDR3 is 15 residues long. V shed 0 bases and J shed 5 bases, with 14 bases lying between them. CDR3 sequence (DNA): TGTGCCAGAAGCTTGGCCCACGGGGGCGTGGAGACCCAGTACTTC. This translates into CARSLAHGGVETQYF.